This T cell receptor (beta chain) was captured by sequencing in a study of T cell responses to AZD1222 COVID-19 vaccine. Overall study findings and caveats: With dominance at 160-218 and 743-854, vaccine-associated CD4 TCRs spanned spike. The donors showed a predominance of white British ancestry and of females, with possible underestimation of clonal diversity. Nearly half of spike-specific TCRs reportedly target variant regions that are unmutated in the B.1.351 and B.1.1.7 variants.

A remark on this clone: The antigen is unknown.

Repertoires were generated with immunoSEQ multiplex PCR, while TCRdb's copy carries only in-frame clones and drops some. Of about 97,000 clones in the sample, about 90% are singletons; the top ten hold more than 15%. Germline assignment: CDR1 SGHRS and CDR2 YFSETQ. After removal of 4 bases from V and 7 bases from J, the junction contained 9 bases not matched to a gene. This CDR3 region has 14 residues. V and J are TRBV5-1 and TRBJ1-1, with 8 bases fitting TRBD1. Material: peripheral blood, obtained on day 0 of AZD1222 vaccination. The clonotype was recovered from an adult in good health. The CDR3 sequence is CASSLDRGRGEAFF. The CDR3 region has the DNA TGCGCCAGCAGCCTCGACAGGGGAAGGGGTGAAGCTTTCTTT.